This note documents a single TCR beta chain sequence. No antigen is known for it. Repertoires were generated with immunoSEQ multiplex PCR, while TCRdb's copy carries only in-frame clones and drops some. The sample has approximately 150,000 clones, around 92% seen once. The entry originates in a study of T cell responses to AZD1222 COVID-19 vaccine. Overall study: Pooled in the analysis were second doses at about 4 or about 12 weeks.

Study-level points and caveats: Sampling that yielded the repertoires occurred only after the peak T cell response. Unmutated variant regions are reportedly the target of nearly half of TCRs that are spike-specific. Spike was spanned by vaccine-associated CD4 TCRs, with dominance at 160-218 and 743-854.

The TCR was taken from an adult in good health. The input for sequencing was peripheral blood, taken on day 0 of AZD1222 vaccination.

DNA of the CDR3: TGTGCCAGCAGCTCAGACAGGGCGAATGAGCAGTTCTTC. Encoded protein: CASSSDRANEQFF. This chain joins TRBV11-3 and TRBJ2-1, with 7 bases identical to TRBD1. Germline CDR1 and CDR2: SGHNT and YENEEA. V was clipped by 4 bases and J by 7 bases; unmatched bases: 4. This CDR3 spans 13 amino acids.